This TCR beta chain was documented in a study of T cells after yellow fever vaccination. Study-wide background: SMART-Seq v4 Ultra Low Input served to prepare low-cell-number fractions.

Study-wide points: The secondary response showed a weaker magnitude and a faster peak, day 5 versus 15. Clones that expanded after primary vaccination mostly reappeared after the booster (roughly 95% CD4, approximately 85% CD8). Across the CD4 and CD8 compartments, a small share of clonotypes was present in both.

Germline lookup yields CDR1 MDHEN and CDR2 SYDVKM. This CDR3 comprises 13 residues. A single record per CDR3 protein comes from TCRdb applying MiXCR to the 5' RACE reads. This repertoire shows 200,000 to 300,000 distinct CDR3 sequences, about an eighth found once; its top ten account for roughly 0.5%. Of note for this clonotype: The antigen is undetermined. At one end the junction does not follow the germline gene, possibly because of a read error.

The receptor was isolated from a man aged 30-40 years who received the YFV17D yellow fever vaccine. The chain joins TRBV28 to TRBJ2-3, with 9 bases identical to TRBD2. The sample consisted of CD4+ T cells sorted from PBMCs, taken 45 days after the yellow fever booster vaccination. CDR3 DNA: TGTGCCAGCAGCCCGGTGGTAGCGGGAGTGGCGGATTTT. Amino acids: CASSPVVAGVADF.